This T cell receptor (beta chain) was sequenced in a study of molecular identifiers for immune sequencing clone quantification. There are 14 residues in the CDR3. The V end lost 4 bases, the J end lost 1 base, and 8 bases lay between the germline ends. Germline CDR1 MNHEY, CDR2 SVGEGT. On this clonotype: Its target is unknown.

Study-wide results and limits: Jurkat TCR RNA spiked in from one cell reportedly remained identifiable amid about a million naive cells.

As previously described, bulk TCR libraries were made using listed TCR primers. TCRdb redid the calling of the PCR reads with MiXCR, one entry per CDR3 protein. The top ten hold roughly 0.9% of the sample, which has hundreds of thousands of distinct CDR3 sequences, 20% seen once. Naive CD8 library inputs spanned roughly 17,000 to 1,000,000 sorted cells and 10%, 30% or 50% RNA. Naive CD8 T cells underwent sorting with the CD8+CD4-CCR7+CD45RA+ definition. This rearrangement joins TRBV6-2 or TRBV6-3 to TRBJ2-1; maybe TRBD2 (5 bases). The TCR was taken from a human donor in good health. Some libraries in this study had Jurkat cell RNA spiked in. The source material was naive CD8+ T cells from blood, with Jurkat cell RNA spiked in. Subset specified: FACS-sorted CD8+CD4-CCR7+CD45RA+ naive T cells. The CDR3 DNA sequence: TGTGCCAGCAGTTCGCGGGTTTCCTACAATGAGCAGTTCTTC. It specifies CASSSRVSYNEQFF.